The subject of this entry is one TCR beta chain. As processed by the authors: Estimation of nucleated cell counts was performed using reference gene primer amplification. The repertoire was sequenced with immunoSEQ multiplex PCR; TCRdb's copy has only in-frame clones and lacks some. V and J calls and clone size are copied from that table; D and trimming were computed from the DNA. The table shows roughly 180,000 clones, with 87% occurring only once. The sample belongs to a study of blood T cell repertoires in COVID-19. Study overall: COVID-19 samples, acute and convalescent, were from the United States, Italy and Spain. PBMCs, B-cell-depleted T cells, or T cells were the source of the cDNA or gDNA that made up the material.

Participant-reported clinical history was the basis for cohort assignment. The ends lost 5 bases at V and 2 bases at J; junction bases unmatched: 9. Germline V lookup: CDR1 SSHAT, CDR2 FNYEAQ (reference sequence). The CDR3 runs 15 residues. The specimen sequenced was PBMCs or T cells enriched from blood (not recorded which). This TCR was sampled from a woman in her twenties or thirties who had recovered from COVID-19. The chain joins TRBV7-7 to TRBJ2-7; TRBD1 agrees at 7 bases. The CDR3 loop reads CASSMGPGQTYEQYF. The CDR3 DNA reads TGTGCCAGCAGCATGGGACCGGGACAGACCTACGAGCAGTACTTC. Variable domain in full (rest from reference TRBV7-7 and TRBJ2-7): GAGVSQSPRYKVTKRGQDVTLRCDPISSHATLYWYQQALGQGPEFLTYFNYEAQPDKSGLPSDRFSAERPEGSISTLTIQRTEQRDSAMYRCASSMGPGQTYEQYFGPGTRLTVT.